Ten or more counts support the clone carrying this T cell receptor (beta chain). This sample also contains other DNA sequences that code for the same CDR3. Each patient came to thyroid surgery without any prior treatment (of any kind). The data originate from a study of metastatic and nonmetastatic thyroid tumors. CDR1 and CDR2 (germline): LGHDT, YNNKEL (reference sequence). With 1 base removed from V and 6 bases from J, the gap between germline ends came to 16 bases. This CDR3 comprises 16 residues. TCRdb re-clonotyped the PCR reads through MiXCR. This table holds about 27,000 clones, around 16% found once.

The receptor comes from a male donor with papillary thyroid cancer or a benign thyroid nodule (not recorded which). Some clones in this sample may be carry-over from other donors' samples. What was sequenced was blood. The chain joins TRBV3-1 to TRBJ1-5; D is ambiguous. In nucleotides, the CDR3 is TGTGCCAGCAGCCAAGGTGGGGTGGAAGTGGGTCAGCCCCAGCATTTT. Translation: CASSQGGVEVGQPQHF. Using reference TRBV3-1 and TRBJ1-5 for the parts outside the CDR3, the full variable domain is DTAVSQTPKYLVTQMGNDKSIKCEQNLGHDTMYWYKQDSKKFLKIMFSYNNKELIINETVPNRFSPKSPDKAHLNLHINSLELGDSAVYFCASSQGGVEVGQPQHFGDGTRLSIL.